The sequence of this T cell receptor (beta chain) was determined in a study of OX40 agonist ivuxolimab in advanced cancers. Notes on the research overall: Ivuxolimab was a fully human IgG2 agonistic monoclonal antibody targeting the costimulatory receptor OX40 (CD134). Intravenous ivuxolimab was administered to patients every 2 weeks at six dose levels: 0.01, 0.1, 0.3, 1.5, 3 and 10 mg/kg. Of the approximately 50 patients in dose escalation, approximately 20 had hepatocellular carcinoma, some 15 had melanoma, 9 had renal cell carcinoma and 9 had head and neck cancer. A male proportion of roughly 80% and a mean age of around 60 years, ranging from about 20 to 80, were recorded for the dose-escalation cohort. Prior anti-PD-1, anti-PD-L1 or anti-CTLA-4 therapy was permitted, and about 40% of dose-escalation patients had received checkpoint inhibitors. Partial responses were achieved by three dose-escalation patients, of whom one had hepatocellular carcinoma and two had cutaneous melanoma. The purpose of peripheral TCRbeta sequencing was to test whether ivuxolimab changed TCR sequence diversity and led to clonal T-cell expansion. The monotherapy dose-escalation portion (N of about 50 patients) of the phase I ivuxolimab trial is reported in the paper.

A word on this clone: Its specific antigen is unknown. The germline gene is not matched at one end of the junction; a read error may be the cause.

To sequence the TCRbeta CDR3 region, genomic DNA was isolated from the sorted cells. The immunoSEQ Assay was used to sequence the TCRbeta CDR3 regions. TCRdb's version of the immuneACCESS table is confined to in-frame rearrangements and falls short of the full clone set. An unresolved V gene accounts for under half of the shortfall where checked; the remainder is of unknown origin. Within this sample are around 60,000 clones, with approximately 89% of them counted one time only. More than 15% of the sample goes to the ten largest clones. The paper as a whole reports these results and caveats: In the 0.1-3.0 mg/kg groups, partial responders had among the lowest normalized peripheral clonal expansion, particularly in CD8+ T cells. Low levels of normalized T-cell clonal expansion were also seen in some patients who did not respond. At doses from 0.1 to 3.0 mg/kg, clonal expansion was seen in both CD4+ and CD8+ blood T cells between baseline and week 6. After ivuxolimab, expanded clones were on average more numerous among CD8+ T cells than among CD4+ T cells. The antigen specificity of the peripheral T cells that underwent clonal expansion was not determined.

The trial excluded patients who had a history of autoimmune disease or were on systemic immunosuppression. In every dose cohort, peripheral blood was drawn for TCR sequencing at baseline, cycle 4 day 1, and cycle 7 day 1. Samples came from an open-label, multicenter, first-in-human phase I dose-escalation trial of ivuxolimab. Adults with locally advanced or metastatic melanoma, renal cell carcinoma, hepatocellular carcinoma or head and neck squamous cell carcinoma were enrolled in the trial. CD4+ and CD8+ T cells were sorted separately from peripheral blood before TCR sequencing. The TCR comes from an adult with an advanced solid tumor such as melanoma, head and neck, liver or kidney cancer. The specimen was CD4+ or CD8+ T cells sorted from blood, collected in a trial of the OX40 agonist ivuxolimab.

The encoded CDR3 is CVSNILAGGLDTQYF. The nucleotide sequence is given as TGTGTCAGCAACATCCTAGCGGGAGGGTTGGATACGCAGTATTTT. In this chain, TRBV2 is recombined with TRBJ2-3; 12 middle bases align to TRBD2. CDR1 SNHLY and CDR2 FYNNEI were looked up in the germline V gene. The CDR3 runs 15 residues from the cysteine to the phenylalanine. The only DNA kept is the CDR3, 45 bases in frame from the first base.